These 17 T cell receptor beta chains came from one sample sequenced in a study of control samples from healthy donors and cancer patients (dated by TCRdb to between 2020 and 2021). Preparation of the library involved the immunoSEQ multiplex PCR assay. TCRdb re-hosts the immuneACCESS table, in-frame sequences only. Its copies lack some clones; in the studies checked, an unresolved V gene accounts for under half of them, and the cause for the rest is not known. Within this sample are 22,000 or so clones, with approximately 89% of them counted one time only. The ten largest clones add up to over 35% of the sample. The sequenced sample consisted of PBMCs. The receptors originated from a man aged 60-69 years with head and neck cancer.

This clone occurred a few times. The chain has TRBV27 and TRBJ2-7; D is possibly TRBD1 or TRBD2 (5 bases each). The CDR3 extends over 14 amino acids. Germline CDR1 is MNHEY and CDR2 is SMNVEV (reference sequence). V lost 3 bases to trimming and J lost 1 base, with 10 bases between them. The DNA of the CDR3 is TGTGCCAGCAGTTTCCGGGGACCATCCTACGAGCAGTACTTC. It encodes CASSFRGPSYEQYF.

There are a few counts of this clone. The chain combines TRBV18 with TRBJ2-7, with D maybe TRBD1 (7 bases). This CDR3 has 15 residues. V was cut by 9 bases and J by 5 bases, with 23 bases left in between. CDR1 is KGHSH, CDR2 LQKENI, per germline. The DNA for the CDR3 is TGTGCCAGTTCAGGGAGGACAGGAGGGGGGCACGAGCAGTACTTC. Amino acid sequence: CASSGRTGGGHEQYF.

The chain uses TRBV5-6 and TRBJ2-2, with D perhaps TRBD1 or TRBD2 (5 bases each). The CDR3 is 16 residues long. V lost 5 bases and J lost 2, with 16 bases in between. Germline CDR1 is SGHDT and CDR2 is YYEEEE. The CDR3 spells CASRSAGTANTGELFF. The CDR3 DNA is TGTGCCAGCAGGTCGGCCGGGACGGCTAACACCGGGGAGCTGTTTTTT. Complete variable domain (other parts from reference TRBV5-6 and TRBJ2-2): DAGVTQSPTHLIKTRGQQVTLRCSPKSGHDTVSWYQQALGQGPQFIFQYYEEEERQRGNFPDRFSGHQFPNYSSELNVNALLLGDSALYLCASRSAGTANTGELFFGEGSRLTVL.

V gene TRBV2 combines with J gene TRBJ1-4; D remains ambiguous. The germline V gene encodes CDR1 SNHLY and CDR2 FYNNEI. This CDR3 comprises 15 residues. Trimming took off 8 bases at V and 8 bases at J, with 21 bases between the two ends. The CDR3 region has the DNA TGTGCCAGCCGAAAGGGCCAGAGGTCGATCGAAAAACTGTTTTTT. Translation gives CASRKGQRSIEKLFF.

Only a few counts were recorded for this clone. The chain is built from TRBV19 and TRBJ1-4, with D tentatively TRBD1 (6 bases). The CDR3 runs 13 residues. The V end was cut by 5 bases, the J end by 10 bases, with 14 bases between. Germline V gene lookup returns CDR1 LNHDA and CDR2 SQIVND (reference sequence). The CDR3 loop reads CASSSGGLGKLFF. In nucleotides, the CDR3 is TGTGCCAGTAGTTCGGGGGGCTTAGGAAAACTGTTTTTT.

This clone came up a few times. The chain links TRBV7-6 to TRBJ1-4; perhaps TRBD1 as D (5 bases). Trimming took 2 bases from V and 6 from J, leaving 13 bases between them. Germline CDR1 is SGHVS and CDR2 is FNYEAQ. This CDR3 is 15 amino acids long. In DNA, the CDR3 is TGTGCCAGCAGCTTAAGCCACGGGGGGGATGAAAAACTGTTTTTT. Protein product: CASSLSHGGDEKLFF. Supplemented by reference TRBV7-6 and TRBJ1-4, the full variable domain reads GAGVSQSPRYKVTKRGQDVALRCDPISGHVSLYWYRQALGQGPEFLTYFNYEAQQDKSGLPNDRFSAERPEGSISTLTIQRTEQRDSAMYRCASSLSHGGDEKLFFGSGTQLSVL.

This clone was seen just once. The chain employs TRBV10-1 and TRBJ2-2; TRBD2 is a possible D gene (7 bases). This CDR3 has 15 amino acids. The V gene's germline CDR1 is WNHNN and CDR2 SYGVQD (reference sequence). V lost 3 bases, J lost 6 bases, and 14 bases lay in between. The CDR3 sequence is CASSDSPGGPGELFF. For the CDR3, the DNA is TGCGCCAGCAGTGACTCCCCGGGGGGCCCCGGGGAGCTGTTTTTT.

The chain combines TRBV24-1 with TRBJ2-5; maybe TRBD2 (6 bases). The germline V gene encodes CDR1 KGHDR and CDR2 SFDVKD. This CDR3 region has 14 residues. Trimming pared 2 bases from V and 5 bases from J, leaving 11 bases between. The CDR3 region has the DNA TGTGCCACCAGTGATTCAGGAGGGGACGAGACCCAGTACTTC. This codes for CATSDSGGDETQYF.

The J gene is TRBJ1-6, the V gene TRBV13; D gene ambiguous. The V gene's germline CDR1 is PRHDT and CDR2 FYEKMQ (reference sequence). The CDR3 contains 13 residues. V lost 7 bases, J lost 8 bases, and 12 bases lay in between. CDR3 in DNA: TGTGCCAGCACTAATCCTGGCCATTCACCCCTCCACTTT. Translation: CASTNPGHSPLHF.

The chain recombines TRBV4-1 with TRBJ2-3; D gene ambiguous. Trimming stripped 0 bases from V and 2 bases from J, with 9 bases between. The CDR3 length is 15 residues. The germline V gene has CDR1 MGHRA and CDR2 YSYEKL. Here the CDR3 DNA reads TGCGCCAGCAGCCAAGATGGCGGAAACACAGATACGCAGTATTTT. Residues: CASSQDGGNTDTQYF.

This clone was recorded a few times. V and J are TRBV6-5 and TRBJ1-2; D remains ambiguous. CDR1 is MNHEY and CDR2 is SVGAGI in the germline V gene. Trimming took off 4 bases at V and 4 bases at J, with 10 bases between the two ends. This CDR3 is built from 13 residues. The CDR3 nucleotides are TGTGCCAGCAGTTTTGACGGGGTCTATGGCTACACCTTC. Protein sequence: CASSFDGVYGYTF.

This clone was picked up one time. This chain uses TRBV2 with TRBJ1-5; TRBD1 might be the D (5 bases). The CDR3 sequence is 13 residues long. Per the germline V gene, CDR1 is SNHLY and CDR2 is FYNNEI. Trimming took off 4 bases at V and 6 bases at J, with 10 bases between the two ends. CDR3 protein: CASSARVGQPQHF. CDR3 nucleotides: TGTGCCAGCAGTGCCAGGGTGGGTCAGCCCCAGCATTTT.

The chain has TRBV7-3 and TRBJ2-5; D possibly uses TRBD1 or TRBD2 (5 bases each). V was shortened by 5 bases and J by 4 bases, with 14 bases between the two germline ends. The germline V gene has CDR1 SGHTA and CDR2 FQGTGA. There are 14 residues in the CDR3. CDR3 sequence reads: CASSLRGAGETQYF. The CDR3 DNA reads TGTGCCAGCAGCCTAAGAGGGGCAGGAGAGACCCAGTACTTC.

The CDR3 DNA is TGCGCCAGCAGCCAAGGGGGGGGACAGCTGAACACTGAAGCTTTCTTT. It yields the protein CASSQGGGQLNTEAFF. The chain carries TRBV4-1 and TRBJ1-1; 7 bases align to TRBD1. The junction had 5 bases not matched to a gene; V was cut back by 1 base and J by 0 bases. Germline CDR1 reads MGHRA; CDR2 reads YSYEKL. The CDR3 runs 16 residues.

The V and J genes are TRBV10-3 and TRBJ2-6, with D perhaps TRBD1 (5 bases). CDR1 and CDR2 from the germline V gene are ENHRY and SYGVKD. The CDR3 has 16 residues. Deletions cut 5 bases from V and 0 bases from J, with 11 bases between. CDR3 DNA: TGTGCCATCAGTCCAGGGTACAGCTCTGGGGCCAACGTCCTGACTTTC. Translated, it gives CAISPGYSSGANVLTF.

The CDR3 is CASSLVWLKQPQHF. The CDR3 DNA is TGTGCCAGTAGCCTGGTGTGGTTGAAACAGCCCCAGCATTTT. V is TRBV19 and J is TRBJ1-5; no definite D call. V was clipped by 6 bases and J by 7 bases, with 16 bases between them. The CDR3 is 14 amino acids. Germline V gene sequence: CDR1 LNHDA, CDR2 SQIVND (reference sequence).

This CDR3 is CASSYQGAGTDTQYF. The CDR3 DNA is TGCGCCAGCAGCTATCAGGGTGCGGGCACAGATACGCAGTATTTT. This chain uses TRBV5-1 with TRBJ2-3; weak D call: TRBD1 (5 bases). V dropped 3 bases and J dropped 1 base, with 12 bases sitting between them. Per the germline V gene, CDR1 is SGHRS and CDR2 is YFSETQ. The CDR3 loop spans 15 amino acids.